The 18 T cell receptor beta chains below come from one sample, sequenced in a study of cytomegalovirus exposure and HLA in healthy donors. The repertoire was sequenced with immunoSEQ multiplex PCR; TCRdb's copy has only in-frame clones and lacks some. The sample records some 140,000 clones, roughly 81% being singletons. The source material was PBMCs. These receptors were collected from a young woman in good health and CMV-seronegative.

This clone was seen just once. The chain has TRBV9 and TRBJ1-1, with D maybe TRBD1 (6 bases). Germline CDR1 SGDLS, CDR2 YYNGEE. This CDR3 has 14 residues. Trimming removed 4 bases at V and 0 bases at J, with 10 bases between. The CDR3 nucleotides read TGTGCCAGCAGCAGAGGGACAATGAACACTGAAGCTTTCTTT. Translating it yields CASSRGTMNTEAFF.

The chain recombines TRBV30 with TRBJ1-2; no definite D call. The CDR3 consists of 14 residues. V was clipped by 0 bases and J by 10 bases, with 18 bases between them. Germline V gene sequence: CDR1 GTSNPN, CDR2 SVGIG (reference sequence). CDR3 in DNA: TGTGCCTGGAGTGTTCGTGGTAATCTAGTCTACTACACCTTC. It encodes CAWSVRGNLVYYTF.

With respect to this clone: Mismatch with germline at one junction end may stem from a read error. This sequence joins TRBV7-9 and TRBJ2-6; 7 nucleotides match TRBD1. The CDR3 spans 17 residues. Germline CDR1 and CDR2: SEHNR and FQNEAQ (reference sequence). CDR3 DNA sequence: TGTGCCAGCAGCGTAGCAGGGGGTAGGTCTGGGGCCAACGTCCTGACTTTC. It translates to CASSVAGGRSGANVLTF.

This clone turned up a few times. V usage is TRBV6-1 and J usage is TRBJ2-7; 8 bases agree with TRBD1. Trimming took 4 bases from V and 2 from J; bases not matched to a gene: 4. This CDR3 has 14 residues. From germline, CDR1 is MNHNS and CDR2 SASEGT. The CDR3 sequence is CASSGHRGTYEQYF. For the CDR3, the DNA is TGTGCCAGCAGTGGTCACAGGGGGACCTACGAGCAGTACTTC.

This chain links TRBV11-1 with TRBJ2-7; D is uncertain. Trimming removed 4 bases from V and 3 bases from J, with 10 bases in between. The germline V gene has CDR1 SGHAT and CDR2 FQDESV (reference sequence). The CDR3 loop spans 13 amino acids. CDR3 loop: CASSSNLLYEQYF. CDR3 in DNA: TGTGCCAGCAGCTCCAATTTACTCTACGAGCAGTACTTC.

This clone occurred a few times. This chain connects TRBV5-1 to TRBJ2-7; 7 bases map to TRBD1. Trimming removed 4 bases from V and 3 bases from J; junction bases left unmatched: 7. The CDR3 spans 14 residues. Germline assignment: CDR1 SGHRS and CDR2 YFSETQ. DNA for the CDR3: TGCGCCAGCAGCCTAGGGACAGACTTCTACGAGCAGTACTTC. Translation gives CASSLGTDFYEQYF.

The CDR3 sequence is CASSVNWGGGDTQYF. CDR3 nucleotides: TGTGCCAGCAGCGTAAATTGGGGCGGGGGAGATACGCAGTATTTT. V and J are TRBV9 and TRBJ2-3; TRBD2 agrees at 7 bases. V trimming: 1 base; J trimming: 5 bases; junction bases outside the gene matches: 7. The CDR3 spans 15 residues. The germline V gene encodes CDR1 SGDLS and CDR2 YYNGEE. The complete variable domain, with remaining parts taken from reference TRBV9 and TRBJ2-3, reads DSGVTQTPKHLITATGQRVTLRCSPRSGDLSVYWYQQSLDQGLQFLIQYYNGEERAKGNILERFSAQQFPDLHSELNLSSLELGDSALYFCASSVNWGGGDTQYFGPGTRLTVL.

The rearrangement links TRBV5-1 to TRBJ2-7; 9 bases map to TRBD1. Germline CDR1 and CDR2: SGHRS and YFSETQ. The CDR3 is 15 amino acids. V lost 4 bases and J lost 1; bases outside the gene matches: 6. CDR3 sequence reads: CASSNRDRDSYEQYF. The CDR3, as DNA: TGCGCCAGCAGCAACCGGGACAGGGATTCCTACGAGCAGTACTTC.

The rearrangement links TRBV28 to TRBJ2-3; the D gene is possibly TRBD2 (7 bases). CDR3 size: 16 residues. Germline assignment: CDR1 MDHEN and CDR2 SYDVKM. V shed 3 bases and J shed 3 bases, with 16 bases lying between them. DNA of the CDR3: TGTGCCAGCAGTTTTTTGGGGGGGCGCAGAACAGATACGCAGTATTTT. Translated: CASSFLGGRRTDTQYF. Complete variable domain (other parts from reference TRBV28 and TRBJ2-3): DVKVTQSSRYLVKRTGEKVFLECVQDMDHENMFWYRQDPGLGLRLIYFSYDVKMKEKGDIPEGYSVSREKKERFSLILESASTNQTSMYLCASSFLGGRRTDTQYFGPGTRLTVL.

This chain joins TRBV7-2 and TRBJ2-3; TRBD2 agrees at 12 bases. The CDR3 has 16 residues. Germline V gene lookup returns CDR1 SGHTA and CDR2 FQGNSA. The J segment lost 2 bases and the V segment lost 5 bases, leaving 5 bases of the junction unmatched. CDR3 region: CASSRTSGGSTDTQYF. As DNA, the CDR3 is TGTGCCAGCAGCCGTACTAGCGGGGGGTCCACAGATACGCAGTATTTT. Complete variable domain (other parts from reference TRBV7-2 and TRBJ2-3): GAGVSQSPSNKVTEKGKDVELRCDPISGHTALYWYRQSLGQGLEFLIYFQGNSAPDKSGLPSDRFSAERTGGSVSTLTIQRTQQEDSAVYLCASSRTSGGSTDTQYFGPGTRLTVL.

This chain connects TRBV19 to TRBJ1-2; maybe TRBD1 (6 bases). V lost 5 bases, J lost 4 bases, and 11 bases lay in between. CDR1 and CDR2 from the germline V gene are LNHDA and SQIVND (reference sequence). This CDR3 is 13 amino acids long. CDR3 region: CASSEQGFYGYTF. CDR3 DNA sequence: TGTGCCAGTAGTGAACAGGGATTCTATGGCTACACCTTC.

This sequence joins TRBV4-2 and TRBJ2-3, with D possibly matching TRBD1 (6 bases). V was pared by 1 base and J by 2 bases, with 10 bases between. The CDR3 is made up of 15 amino acids. The germline CDR1 and CDR2 sequences are LGHNA and YNFKEQ. CDR3 sequence reads: CASSQGTGNTDTQYF. The CDR3 DNA reads TGTGCCAGCAGCCAAGGCACAGGGAACACAGATACGCAGTATTTT.

The rearrangement joins TRBV18 to TRBJ1-1, with D hard to call. The CDR3 covers 13 residues. V lost 6 bases and J 0 bases, leaving 8 bases between the germline ends. Germline CDR1 and CDR2: KGHSH and LQKENI. CDR3 amino acids: CASSRDLNTEAFF. CDR3 sequence (DNA): TGTGCCAGCTCCCGAGATCTGAACACTGAAGCTTTCTTT.

The rearrangement joins TRBV5-8 to TRBJ2-3; D call uncertain. The V end was cut by 0 bases, the J end by 0 bases, with 5 bases between. The CDR3 runs to 14 residues. Germline lookup yields CDR1 SGHTS and CDR2 YDEGEE. CDR3 amino acids: CASSLAPSTDTQYF. CDR3 nucleotide sequence: TGTGCCAGCAGCTTGGCCCCTAGCACAGATACGCAGTATTTT.

The J gene is TRBJ1-1, the V gene TRBV2, with D possibly TRBD1 on 5 matching bases. Germline V gives CDR1 SNHLY, CDR2 FYNNEI. V dropped 7 bases and J dropped 0 bases, with 18 bases sitting between them. This CDR3 contains 16 residues. CDR3 sequence: CASKRQGRVMNTEAFF. The CDR3 nucleotides are TGTGCCAGCAAGAGGCAGGGAAGGGTCATGAACACTGAAGCTTTCTTT.

The chain combines TRBV7-2 with TRBJ1-2; a possible D gene is TRBD1 (5 bases). Trimming removed 5 bases from V and 5 bases from J, with 21 bases in between. CDR3 size: 16 residues. In germline, CDR1 is SGHTA, CDR2 FQGNSA. In DNA form, the CDR3 reads TGTGCCAGCAGCGCATCCCCGACAGATCTTCAGTATGGCTACACCTTC. This codes for CASSASPTDLQYGYTF.

The chain recombines TRBV7-2 with TRBJ1-5, with 10 bases identical to TRBD1. Trimming took 5 bases from V and 5 from J; bases not matched to a gene: 9. Germline loops: CDR1 SGHTA, CDR2 FQGNSA. This CDR3 spans 16 amino acids. The DNA of the CDR3 is TGTGCCAGCAGCGTTATGGGGGGACAGGGGCATCAGCCCCAGCATTTT. Its protein is CASSVMGGQGHQPQHF.

The V and J genes are TRBV4-2 and TRBJ1-2; TRBD1 aligns across 8 bases. Germline V gene sequence: CDR1 LGHNA, CDR2 YNFKEQ. The J segment lost 4 bases and the V segment lost 5 bases, leaving 6 bases of the junction unmatched. The CDR3 length is 14 residues. CDR3 DNA sequence: TGTGCCAGCAGCACACCTACAGGGGGCTATGGCTACACCTTC. Protein sequence: CASSTPTGGYGYTF.